Here is one TCR beta chain with its context. Its antigen is currently not known. No base quality information exists; no much larger clone differs at one position. The junction shows trimming of 9 bases on V and 3 bases on J, and the gene matches do not reach 17 bases of it. For CDR1 and CDR2, the germline V gene lists MGHRA and YSYEKL. There are 18 amino acids in the CDR3, from cysteine to phenylalanine inclusive. Solely the CDR3 DNA is kept, with 54 bases framed from the first base. The cohort consisted of some 670 healthy bone marrow donors. At the time of sampling, every cohort member was nominally healthy, though immune exposures that went unrecorded were likely present. The donor was CMV seropositive and was included in the group of 270 or so seropositive cohort members. A peripheral blood sample was provided by each donor, and peripheral blood mononuclear cells were used for TCR beta sequencing. Genomic DNA extraction from the blood cell samples was performed with the Qiagen DNeasy Blood Extraction Kit.

The sample originates from a study of cytomegalovirus exposure and HLA in healthy donors (TCRdb year 2017). At the level of the whole study: In an earlier analysis of 550 to 750 of the donors, approximately 300 Gb of sequence data and 117 million unique TCR beta sequences from about 190 million T cells were reported. The study aimed to test whether cataloging public T cell receptors could reveal signatures of past pathogen exposure. To study patterns of TCR occurrence, a later analysis re-analyzed previously published TCR beta repertoires from 700 or so donors and added high-resolution HLA genotyping. An earlier analysis of some 500 of the donors used high-throughput TCR beta sequencing to judge whether each TCR beta V gene segment behaved as functional or pseudogenic. The study combined high-throughput TCR immunosequencing, statistical association of individual TCRs with disease status, and machine learning to predict cytomegalovirus infection status. Among the roughly 400 genotyped donors, around 79% belonged to the genetic ancestry cluster associated with self-reported Caucasian donors. The study profiled the T cell repertoires of under 850 subjects by immunosequencing and related them to cytomegalovirus serostatus. All discovery cohort repertoires had been generated on a single sequencing platform. A later genetic analysis took genome-wide SNP genotypes for about three fifths of the roughly 670 donors and used that subset as a discovery cohort. Class I and class II HLA loci were covered by the typing at four-digit resolution. An early release that covered 500 to 800 HLA-typed donors contained approximately 290 gigabases of sequencing data and tens of millions of unique TCR sequences. Across some 400 genotyped donors of the cohort, an average of approximately 200,000 unique TCR beta nucleotide sequences per donor were sequenced, and approximately 17% of those sequences were non-productive. The later analysis used no new phenotypic data to find candidate immune exposures, relying instead on TCR beta sequences and their occurrence across donors. A separate validation cohort of some 130 different subjects was used in addition to the 666-subject first cohort. Donor age, sex, ethnicity and CMV serostatus were collected together with the repertoire data. The number of donors typed differed by locus, with 629-630 for A, B, C, DRB1 and DQB1, 522 for DQA1, 600 to 610 for DPA1, and about 450 for DPB1. Five DR-DQ haplotypes were treated as single units for association and clustering because of strong linkage in the cohort.

Findings and caveats that apply to the study as a whole: V-gene and J-gene trimming of TCR beta chains was associated with a missense DCLRE1C variant in a later genetic analysis, and the association was replicated in an independent cohort. In a later analysis, most CMV-associated TCR beta chains were found to appear HLA-restricted, with HLA associations seemingly driven largely by CMV exposure. The classifier was reported to diagnose cytomegalovirus status with high specificity and sensitivity in both the original and validation cohorts. Correlated functional status among segregating V segments might be attributable to linkage disequilibrium, but an unknown experimental factor could not be ruled out. Most TCR sequences were observed very rarely across donors, whereas some public TCRs were present in many individuals. Because the 87-base-pair reads could not distinguish some IMGT-functional V segments, including TRBV6-2 and TRBV6-3, those segments were excluded. In a later analysis, HLA-associated TCR beta chains showed more clonal expansion and lower generation probabilities than non-associated chains that were equally common. According to the authors, the approach could potentially be generalized to other disease states and immunological phenotypes. In a later analysis, 15,000 to 20,000 TCR beta sequences were associated with specific HLA alleles at a false discovery rate of 0.05. This cohort had only TCR beta chains sequenced, and the lack of alpha or paired-chain data limited which features could be detected. In the study, 150 to 200 TCR beta chains were listed as associated with cytomegalovirus. Broadly in line with IMGT annotations, most TCR beta V segments showed up in productive rearrangements about 90% or about 30% of the time in an earlier analysis of under 700 of the donors. Immune exposure information for the cohort was limited to CMV serostatus. Around 16 rarely observed V segments, including chromosome 9 orphons, were excluded from the earlier analysis of almost 600 of the donors because counts were too low. When HLA alleles, especially DR and DQ, strongly co-occurred, attributing TCR associations to individual alleles was difficult. In a later analysis, several top co-occurrence clusters were reported to appear linked to parvovirus B19, influenza, CMV and Epstein-Barr virus. In vitro tests confirmed that three of the cytomegalovirus-associated TCR beta chains recognize cytomegalovirus antigens. A further reported finding was that TCR beta sequences accurately predicted the HLA-A and HLA-B alleles for most subjects in the first cohort. A later analysis found that TCR association rates varied across HLA loci, with DRB1 alleles showing the most associated TCRs and HLA-C alleles the fewest. A later genetic analysis reported fewer N-insertions in productive TCRs among donors in an Asian-associated ancestry cluster than the approximately 670-donor mean. HLA typing was unavailable for some donors at each locus, so association tests used only the typed subset. The sequencing pipeline was judged likely to have produced a cluster of highly shared sequence variants as a technical artifact. Roughly uniform sequencing depth across donors was assumed in presence/absence analyses, although this assumption may not hold.

The library was produced with the immunoSEQ multiplex PCR assay. The multiplex PCR relied on a mix of 60 forward primers for TCR Vbeta segments and 13 reverse primers for TCR Jbeta segments. The CDR3 region of rearranged TCR beta genes was amplified from genomic DNA by a multiplex PCR assay. The Illumina HiSeq System was used to sequence the amplified TCR beta libraries as 87-base-pair reads. From the authors' description of their analysis: In a later analysis, tens of millions of unique TCR beta chains were counted across the roughly 610 repertoires, and around 10 million of these chains were shared by at least two donors. A nearest-neighbor algorithm error-corrected the raw reads and collapsed the reads into unique sequences, merging closely related sequences to remove PCR and sequencing errors. CDR3 sequences were aligned to IMGT reference sequences to assign V, D and J gene segments. For a sequence to be retained, a match of at least six nucleotides was required to both a V gene segment and a J gene segment. Rearrangements were classified as productive when the CDR3 lacked stop codons and remained in frame with V and J, and all other rearrangements were classified as non-productive. Following IMGT convention, CDR3 was defined as the stretch from the second conserved V-encoded cysteine up to the conserved J-encoded phenylalanine. The earlier analysis of 587 of the donors excluded sequences that lacked an unambiguous match to a single V gene segment. In an earlier analysis of 500 to 750 of the donors, V segments were called functional above 56.7% productive rearrangements and were called segregating when the between-donor standard deviation exceeded 5%. To diagnose cytomegalovirus status from the catalog of TCR beta chain sequences, a statistical classification framework was built. In a later analysis, V and J genes were assigned by comparing TCR nucleotide sequences against IMGT/GENE-DB human TR gene sequences. Using the TCRdist pipeline, a later analysis assigned CDR3 sequences along with most-parsimonious VDJ recombination scenarios. In a later analysis, each TCR beta chain was defined by its CDR3 amino acid sequence together with its V-gene family, and reads without a unique V-gene family were excluded. To address suspected cross-contamination and a sequencing artifact, a later analysis removed roughly 580 highly shared, low-generation-probability nucleotide sequences. A later analysis calculated a clonal expansion index for each public chain from normalized within-repertoire ranks of inferred template counts. Generation probabilities in a later analysis came from a VDJ recombination model fitted to out-of-frame rearrangements, and those results were checked against IGoR. In a later analysis, TCR-TCR, TCR-HLA and TCR-CMV co-occurrence was scored with hypergeometric tests, and a repertoire-size bias correction was applied to TCR pairs. A later analysis estimated false discovery rates by permuting HLA or CMV assignments 20 times. A later analysis grouped co-occurring TCRs with DBSCAN, adding TCRdist sequence similarity when clustering within HLA-allele-positive subsets. Repertoires with fewer than 30,000 or more than 120,000 public chains were left out of co-occurrence clustering, as were a few repertoires with anomalous nucleotide sharing. TCRdb retrieved this table from immuneACCESS and kept in-frame rearrangements only. Not all clones are present; in checked studies, unresolved V genes account for under half, and no reason is known for the remainder. V and J calls and clone size are given by that table; D and trimming were obtained from the DNA. The sample table holds over 80,000 clones, of which under 85% were seen once. The ten largest clones capture less than 15% of the sample.

The sequencing sample was made of PBMCs. This clonotype was sampled from a woman in her sixties or seventies in good health and CMV-seropositive. Recombination connected TRBV4-1 to TRBJ2-1; TRBD1 aligns with 10 central bases. The DNA sequence is given as TGCGCCAGTACTCCGGGACAGGGGTCGGCTAGCAGCTACAATGAGCAGTTCTTC. Its protein is CASTPGQGSASSYNEQFF.